The 30 T cell receptor beta chains below come from one sample, sequenced in a study of glioma-infiltrating T cells after dendritic cell vaccination (dated by TCRdb to 2016 to 2017). The library was generated by the immunoSEQ multiplex PCR assay. TCRdb's version of the immuneACCESS table is confined to in-frame rearrangements and falls short of the full clone set. An unresolved V gene accounts for under half of the shortfall where checked; the remainder is of unknown origin. This sample is represented by some 87,000 clones; around 85% of them were singletons. The ten largest clones take up just under 3% of the sample. The sample consisted of blood, taken before dendritic cell vaccination. The source is a human donor with glioblastoma.

The V gene is TRBV7-2, the J gene TRBJ2-2; TRBD1 is a possible D gene (5 bases). The CDR3 length is 13 residues. Deletions cut 3 bases from V and 7 bases from J, with 9 bases between. In germline, CDR1 is SGHTA, CDR2 FQGNSA. The CDR3 sequence: CASSLERGGELFF. The CDR3 region has the DNA TGTGCCAGCAGCTTGGAAAGGGGCGGGGAGCTGTTTTTT.

V gene TRBV10-1 combines with J gene TRBJ2-3; no reliable D call. Trimming removed 3 bases at V and 3 bases at J, with 4 bases between. This CDR3 is 12 amino acids long. The germline gives CDR1 WNHNN, CDR2 SYGVQD (reference sequence). The CDR3 DNA follows: TGCGCCAGCAGTGACTCTACAGATACGCAGTATTTT. Translating it yields CASSDSTDTQYF.

The chain joins TRBV5-8 to TRBJ2-3; no clear D gene. The V end lost 7 bases, the J end lost 4 bases, and 13 bases lay between the germline ends. This CDR3 is 13 amino acids long. Looked up from germline, CDR1 is SGHTS and CDR2 is YDEGEE. The DNA of the CDR3 is TGTGCCAGCGCGATTATGGGCTCAGATACGCAGTATTTT. It yields the protein CASAIMGSDTQYF.

The CDR3 bases are TGTGCCAGCAGCCCGGGACAGGAGAGCTACGAGCAGTACTTC. It yields the protein CASSPGQESYEQYF. This chain links TRBV5-4 with TRBJ2-7; 8 bases fit TRBD1. V lost 4 bases to trimming and J lost 3 bases; unmatched junction nucleotides: 6. The CDR3 totals 14 residues. The V gene's germline CDR1 is SGHNT and CDR2 YYREEE (reference sequence).

This clone appeared a few times. The DNA for the CDR3 is TGTGCCAGCAGGACAGGGGCCACTGAAGCTTTCTTT. Its translation: CASRTGATEAFF. The V call is TRBV6-1, the J call TRBJ1-1; the match to TRBD1 covers 8 bases. Germline V gene data show CDR1 as MNHNS and CDR2 as SASEGT. Trimming at V came to 6 bases and at J to 4 bases, leaving 1 base not matched to a gene. The CDR3 length is 12 residues.

The genes are TRBV25-1 and TRBJ2-7; TRBD1 agrees at 9 bases. CDR3 size: 16 residues. CDR1 is MGHDK and CDR2 is SYGVNS in the germline V gene. V trimming: 0 bases; J trimming: 5 bases; junction bases outside the gene matches: 8. This CDR3 reads CASSEYGTGLFDEQYF. The CDR3 region has the DNA TGTGCCAGCAGTGAATACGGGACAGGGCTTTTCGACGAGCAGTACTTC.

This clone has only a few counts. V is TRBV4-2 and J is TRBJ2-5; 9 bases agree with TRBD2. The CDR3 length is 16 residues. V was pared by 0 bases and J by 5 bases, with 7 bases of the junction left unmatched. In germline, CDR1 is LGHNA, CDR2 YNFKEQ. The CDR3 spells CASSQEGGGARETQYF. The CDR3 nucleotides read TGTGCCAGCAGCCAAGAGGGCGGGGGGGCTAGGGAGACCCAGTACTTC.

In its sample, this clone was seen a few times. This sequence joins TRBV4-3 and TRBJ2-7; possibly TRBD1 for D (6 bases). V was pared by 2 bases and J by 5 bases, with 10 bases between. Per germline, CDR1 LGHNA and CDR2 YSLEER. The CDR3 runs to 13 residues. In DNA, the CDR3 is TGCGCCAGCAGCCAACAACAGGGCCACGAGCAGTACTTC. Its translation is CASSQQQGHEQYF.

The V and J genes are TRBV15 and TRBJ1-4, with D perhaps TRBD1 (5 bases). CDR3 length equals 22 residues. Trimming removed 2 bases at V and 7 bases at J, with 35 bases between. Germline V gene sequence: CDR1 LNHNV, CDR2 YYDKDF (reference sequence). The CDR3 DNA reads as TGTGCCACCAGCAGACTCCGTAAGGAGACGGGGGGAATACATACAGTGGGTGAAAAACTGTTTTTT. It encodes CATSRLRKETGGIHTVGEKLFF.

The V call is TRBV7-9, the J call TRBJ2-7, with TRBD1 matching 8 bases. This CDR3 is 15 amino acids long. CDR1 and CDR2 from the germline V gene are SEHNR and FQNEAQ (reference sequence). V dropped 6 bases and J dropped 1; count of bases not matched to a gene: 8. For the CDR3, the DNA is TGTGCCAGCAGTCTAGACAGGGGTTTTTCCTACGAGCAGTACTTC. Residues: CASSLDRGFSYEQYF.

This clone appeared once. The V call is TRBV7-9, the J call TRBJ1-2; TRBD1 aligns across 10 bases. This CDR3 has 14 amino acids. Trimming took 5 bases from V and 7 from J; bases not matched to a gene: 7. Germline CDR1 reads SEHNR; CDR2 reads FQNEAQ (reference sequence). DNA for the CDR3: TGTGCCAGCAGCACGGGGACAGGGGTCGGTGGCTACACCTTC. Translating gives CASSTGTGVGGYTF.

This chain links TRBV27 with TRBJ1-1; no reliable D call. Germline CDR1 and CDR2: MNHEY and SMNVEV (reference sequence). This CDR3 comprises 12 residues. V lost 9 bases and J 1 base, leaving 9 bases between the germline ends. The CDR3 nucleotides read TGTGCCAGGGAGGGTGGGAACACTGAAGCTTTCTTT. It encodes CAREGGNTEAFF.

V gene TRBV11-3 combines with J gene TRBJ2-7; D is undetermined. CDR3 length: 14 residues. Germline assignment: CDR1 SGHNT and CDR2 YENEEA. V lost 2 bases and J lost 2, with 10 bases in between. The CDR3 reads CASSLQENPYEQYF. The CDR3 nucleotides read TGTGCCAGCAGCTTACAGGAAAATCCCTACGAGCAGTACTTC. Based on the CDR3 plus reference TRBV11-3 and TRBJ2-7, the full variable domain is EAGVVQSPRYKIIEKKQPVAFWCNPISGHNTLYWYLQNLGQGPELLIRYENEEAVDDSQLPKDRFSAERLKGVDSTLKIQPAELGDSAVYLCASSLQENPYEQYFGPGTRLTVT.

This chain uses TRBV11-2 with TRBJ1-2; no reliable D call. V shed 1 base and J shed 2 bases, with 14 bases lying between them. This CDR3 has 16 residues. CDR1 and CDR2 (germline): SGHAT, FQNNGV. In DNA, the CDR3 is TGTGCCAGCAGCTTAGGAGCCCCGCGCGGAAACTATGGCTACACCTTC. Translation: CASSLGAPRGNYGYTF.

The chain links TRBV9 to TRBJ1-4; 7 nucleotides align to TRBD1. The V gene end was trimmed by 2 bases and the J gene end by 3 bases; junction bases not matched to a gene: 4. CDR1 and CDR2 (germline): SGDLS, YYNGEE. The length of the CDR3 is 15 residues. The CDR3 loop reads CASSVTGTANEKLFF. In nucleotides, the CDR3 is TGTGCCAGCAGCGTCACCGGGACAGCTAATGAAAAACTGTTTTTT.

V is TRBV29-1 and J is TRBJ2-6; D gene ambiguous. With 1 base removed from V and 2 bases from J, the gap between germline ends came to 3 bases. Germline CDR1 SQVTM, CDR2 ANQGSEA. The CDR3 length is 13 residues. The CDR3 nucleotides are TGCAGCGTTGAAGTCGCTGGGGCCAACGTCCTGACTTTC. Protein product: CSVEVAGANVLTF.

The chain links TRBV27 to TRBJ2-7; possible D gene TRBD1, 5 bases. The length of the CDR3 is 13 residues. CDR1 MNHEY and CDR2 SMNVEV come from the germline V gene (reference sequence). V gave up 3 bases and J gave up 6 bases, with 12 bases separating them. In nucleotides, the CDR3 is TGTGCCAGCAGTTTTGCCAGGGTAGGCGAGCAGTACTTC. This translates into CASSFARVGEQYF.

V usage is TRBV19 and J usage is TRBJ1-6; TRBD1 matches at 9 bases. Germline trimming cut 3 bases from V and 7 bases from J; bases unmatched to any gene: 16. Germline V gives CDR1 LNHDA, CDR2 SQIVND (reference sequence). The CDR3 is 19 amino acids. CDR3 loop: CASSMWTMGPDRGNSPLHF. CDR3 coding DNA: TGTGCCAGTAGTATGTGGACTATGGGCCCAGACAGGGGGAATTCACCCCTCCACTTT.

The chain combines TRBV19 with TRBJ1-5; D unclear. The CDR3 totals 15 residues. Germline V gives CDR1 LNHDA, CDR2 SQIVND (reference sequence). V lost 3 bases to trimming and J lost 3 bases, with 12 bases between them. The CDR3 spells CASSIGGIDNQPQHF. Here the CDR3 DNA reads TGTGCCAGTAGTATTGGCGGTATCGACAATCAGCCCCAGCATTTT.

The V call is TRBV7-6, the J call TRBJ2-3; the D gene is possibly TRBD2 (7 bases). Germline V lookup: CDR1 SGHVS, CDR2 FNYEAQ. Deletions cut 2 bases from V and 5 bases from J, with 14 bases between. The CDR3 spans 15 residues. DNA for the CDR3: TGTGCCAGCAGCTTAAAAGGGGGGGGCCGAGATACGCAGTATTTT. The encoded protein is CASSLKGGGRDTQYF.

About this clone itself: Other DNA sequences in this specimen translate into the identical CDR3. The chain is built from TRBV6-5 and TRBJ2-7, with TRBD2 matching over 7 bases. The germline V gene has CDR1 MNHEY and CDR2 SVGAGI. CDR3 size: 16 residues. J lost 0 bases, V lost 0 bases, and 5 bases had no gene match. The CDR3 is CASSYSGGGGSYEQYF. As DNA, the CDR3 is TGTGCCAGCAGTTACTCGGGGGGGGGAGGCTCCTACGAGCAGTACTTC.

The genes are TRBV2 and TRBJ2-5, with D possibly matching TRBD2 (5 bases). CDR1 is SNHLY, CDR2 FYNNEI, per germline. CDR3 size: 13 residues. V lost 10 bases and J lost 3, with 15 bases in between. The DNA of the CDR3 is TGTGCCACCTGGAGGACGTCAGAAGAGACCCAGTACTTC. This sequence encodes CATWRTSEETQYF.

V is TRBV29-1 and J is TRBJ2-5; TRBD2 aligns across 7 bases. This CDR3 has 15 residues. Germline-derived CDR1 and CDR2 are SQVTM and ANQGSEA. V shed 0 bases and J 1 base; nucleotides not matched to a gene: 5. In nucleotides, the CDR3 is TGCAGCGTTGAAGACGCGGGAGATCCCCAAGAGACCCAGTACTTC. Its protein product is CSVEDAGDPQETQYF.

The chain recombines TRBV7-9 with TRBJ2-7; the match to TRBD1 covers 8 bases. The V gene's germline CDR1 is SEHNR and CDR2 FQNEAQ (reference sequence). The CDR3 extends over 15 amino acids. The ends lost 1 base at V and 6 bases at J; junction bases unmatched: 8. As DNA, the CDR3 is TGTGCCAGCAGCTTAGGAGACAGGGGATCGGCCGAGCAGTACTTC. Translating gives CASSLGDRGSAEQYF.

In this sample, this clone turned up once. V usage is TRBV6-1 and J usage is TRBJ1-2; perhaps TRBD1 as D (5 bases). The ends were cut back, 2 bases at V and 8 bases at J, with 12 bases in the middle. The CDR3 totals 13 residues. Germline V gives CDR1 MNHNS, CDR2 SASEGT. The CDR3 here is CASSEQQEGGYTF. As DNA, the CDR3 is TGTGCCAGCAGTGAACAACAGGAGGGGGGCTACACCTTC.

The V call is TRBV5-5, the J call TRBJ1-2; 9 bases line up with TRBD1. Losses at the gene ends were 4 bases for V and 2 bases for J; bases not matched to a gene: 6. The CDR3 contains 15 residues. Germline V gene lookup returns CDR1 SGHKS and CDR2 YYEKEE (reference sequence). The DNA for the CDR3 is TGTGCCAGCAGCGGAGGGACAGGGATAAACTATGGCTACACCTTC. Protein sequence: CASSGGTGINYGYTF.

This clone was recorded once. The V gene is TRBV27, the J gene TRBJ2-1; a possible D gene is TRBD2 (5 bases). In germline, CDR1 is MNHEY, CDR2 SMNVEV (reference sequence). V was cut by 9 bases and J by 0 bases, with 15 bases left in between. The length of the CDR3 is 15 residues. As DNA, the CDR3 is TGTGCCAGTACCCCCGGGGTTCGCTCCTACAATGAGCAGTTCTTC. Amino acid sequence: CASTPGVRSYNEQFF.

The V gene is TRBV4-1, the J gene TRBJ2-7, with a weak D call TRBD2 (6 bases). The CDR3 runs 13 residues. In germline, CDR1 is MGHRA, CDR2 YSYEKL. V was cut by 1 base and J by 6 bases, with 10 bases left in between. CDR3 in DNA: TGCGCCAGCAGCCAAGTAGGGGAGGTCGAGCAGTACTTC. It encodes CASSQVGEVEQYF.

The J gene is TRBJ2-7, the V gene TRBV9; 7 bases align to TRBD2. V shed 4 bases and J 7 bases; nucleotides not matched to a gene: 14. The CDR3 has 15 residues. CDR1 is SGDLS and CDR2 is YYNGEE in the germline V gene. CDR3 nucleotide sequence: TGTGCCAGCAGCCCCCCGGCGGGAGATCTAGGGGAGCAGTACTTC. Residues: CASSPPAGDLGEQYF.

J is TRBJ2-1 and V is TRBV7-2; 7 bases align to TRBD2. Trimming cost V 1 base and J 7 bases; bases outside gene matches: 4. From germline, CDR1 is SGHTA and CDR2 FQGNSA. The CDR3 sequence is 14 residues long. CDR3 in amino acids: CASSLGGGGNEQFF. The CDR3 DNA is TGTGCCAGCAGCTTAGGGGGGGGAGGGAATGAGCAGTTCTTC.